A selection of T cell receptor beta chains follows, all from one sample in a study of CD8 T cells in Susac syndrome. MiXCR was run by TCRdb on the immunoSEQ multiplex PCR reads, yielding one entry per CDR3 protein. Of about 73,000 distinct CDR3 sequences in the sample, 85% to 95% are singletons; the top ten hold roughly 0.42%. Material: CD8+ T cells from PBMCs. The receptors originated from a human donor with multiple sclerosis. Each CDR3 is given with its conserved first and last residue. The order of the fields is V gene, CDR3 length, J gene, CDR3 protein.

TRBV5-1	14	TRBJ1-1	CASRHGTAGTEAFF
TRBV3-1	13	TRBJ1-3	CASSQGFGNTIYF
TRBV3-1	17	TRBJ2-3	CASTLGTSGDSTDTQYF
TRBV9	15	TRBJ1-1	CASSVGGQLNTEAFF
TRBV29-1	13	TRBJ2-2	CSVRSPNTGELFF
TRBV11-2	16	TRBJ2-5	CASSLDTRPGGSAQYF
TRBV24-1	15	TRBJ2-5	CATSDWKGGQETQYF
TRBV4-2	15	TRBJ1-1	CASSQDGGLNTEAFF
TRBV25-1	13	TRBJ2-7	CASSARGSYEQYF
TRBV7-2	14	TRBJ2-7	CASSFRDVAYEQYF
TRBV9	15	TRBJ1-1	CASSVYQGQNTEAFF
TRBV30	13	TRBJ2-1	CACLEGTSNEQFF
TRBV29-1	12	TRBJ1-1	CSVDEMNTEAFF
TRBV19	15	TRBJ1-1	CASSLPGTVNTEAFF
TRBV30	15	TRBJ1-3	CAWSEYGGSGNTIYF
TRBV20-1	17	TRBJ1-6	CSAPKGHPSSYNSPLHF
TRBV5-1	16	TRBJ2-3	CASSLELAGGTDTQYF
TRBV19	17	TRBJ2-2	CASSPRWRNPNTGELFF
TRBV12-3/TRBV12-4	13	TRBJ1-2	CASIAGDGNGYTF
TRBV27	14	TRBJ1-5	CASRDLAGNQPQHF
TRBV30	11	TRBJ1-2	CAWRPKGGYTF
TRBV20-1	13	TRBJ2-7	CSARRERSYEQYF
TRBV30	13	TRBJ2-7	CAFQGGYAYEQYF
TRBV7-9	15	TRBJ2-5	CASSLYREPRWTQYF
TRBV2	15	TRBJ2-1	CASSRTGHSYNEQFF
TRBV9	15	TRBJ1-2	CASSTRDRGLGGYTF
TRBV30	15	TRBJ1-3	CAWRTGRGIGNTIYF
TRBV27	18	TRBJ1-5	CASSRQGSGLSRNQPQHF
TRBV5-1	13	TRBJ1-2	CASSFTALYGYTF
TRBV15	18	TRBJ2-3	CATSRVVTSGGLADTQYF
TRBV5-1	14	TRBJ1-2	CASSFGQLDYGYTF
TRBV4-1	16	TRBJ2-2	CASSQEGVAQTGELFF
TRBV16	12	TRBJ2-1	CASSRGANEQFF
TRBV12-3/TRBV12-4	14	TRBJ1-5	CASSLGVRNQPQHF
TRBV6-2/TRBV6-3	12	TRBJ2-1	CASSYPPNEQFF
TRBV9	15	TRBJ1-1	CASSVGVGLNTEAFF
TRBV2	13	TRBJ2-7	CASSELAGGEQYF
TRBV6-2/TRBV6-3	16	TRBJ1-2	CASSYERQGVVYGYTF
TRBV29-1	11	TRBJ1-2	CSVRGSYGYTF
TRBV12-3/TRBV12-4	14	TRBJ2-3	CASSPRPSTDTQYF
TRBV25-1	15	TRBJ1-2	CASSERDGGLYGYTF
TRBV19	16	TRBJ2-5	CASSMVTSGSQETQYF
TRBV12-3/TRBV12-4	13	TRBJ1-5	CASTDGSNQPQHF
TRBV6-6	16	TRBJ2-5	CASSYMGLRYQETQYF
TRBV19	14	TRBJ1-1	CASSIRGVGTEAFF
TRBV11-2	13	TRBJ2-7	CASSLDYRYEQYF
TRBV2	10	TRBJ2-5	CASSEETQYF
TRBV5-1	15	TRBJ2-7	CASSSSGTEILKQYF
TRBV27	13	TRBJ1-2	CASSLNGNYGYTF
TRBV12-5	12	TRBJ2-1	CALGALYNEQFF
TRBV2	17	TRBJ2-1	CASILDRVVIPYNEQFF